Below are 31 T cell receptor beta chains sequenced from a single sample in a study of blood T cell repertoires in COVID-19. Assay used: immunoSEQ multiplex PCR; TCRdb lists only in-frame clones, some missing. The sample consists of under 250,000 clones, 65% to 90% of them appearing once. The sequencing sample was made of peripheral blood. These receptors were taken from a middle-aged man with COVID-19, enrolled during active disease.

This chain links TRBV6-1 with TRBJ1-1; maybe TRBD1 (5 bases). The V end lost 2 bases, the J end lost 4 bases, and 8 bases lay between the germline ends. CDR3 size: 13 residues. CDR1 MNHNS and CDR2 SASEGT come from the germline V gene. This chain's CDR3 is CASSEMGGTEAFF. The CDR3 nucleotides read TGTGCCAGCAGTGAAATGGGGGGCACTGAAGCTTTCTTT.

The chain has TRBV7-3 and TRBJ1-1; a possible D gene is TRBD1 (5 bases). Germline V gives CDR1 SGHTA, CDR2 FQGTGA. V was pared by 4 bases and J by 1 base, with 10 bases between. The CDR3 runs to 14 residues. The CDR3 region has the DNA TGTGCCAGCAGCTCCGGGACTAAGAACACTGAAGCTTTCTTT. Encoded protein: CASSSGTKNTEAFF.

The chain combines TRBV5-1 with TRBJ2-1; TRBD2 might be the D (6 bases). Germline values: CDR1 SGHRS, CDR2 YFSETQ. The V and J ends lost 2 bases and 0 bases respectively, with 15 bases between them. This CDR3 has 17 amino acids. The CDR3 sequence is CASSFHWDSSSYNEQFF. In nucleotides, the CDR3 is TGCGCCAGCAGCTTTCACTGGGACTCAAGCTCCTACAATGAGCAGTTCTTC. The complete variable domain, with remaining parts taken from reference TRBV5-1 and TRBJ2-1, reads KAGVTQTPRYLIKTRGQQVTLSCSPISGHRSVSWYQQTPGQGLQFLFEYFSETQRNKGNFPGRFSGRQFSNSRSEMNVSTLELGDSALYLCASSFHWDSSSYNEQFFGPGTRLTVL.

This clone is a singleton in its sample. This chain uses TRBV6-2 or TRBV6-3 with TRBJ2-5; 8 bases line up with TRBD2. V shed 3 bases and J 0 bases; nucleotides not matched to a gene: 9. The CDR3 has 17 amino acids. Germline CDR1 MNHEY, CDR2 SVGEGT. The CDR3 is CASSYWGSGADQETQYF. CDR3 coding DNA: TGTGCCAGCAGTTATTGGGGTAGCGGGGCCGACCAAGAGACCCAGTACTTC.

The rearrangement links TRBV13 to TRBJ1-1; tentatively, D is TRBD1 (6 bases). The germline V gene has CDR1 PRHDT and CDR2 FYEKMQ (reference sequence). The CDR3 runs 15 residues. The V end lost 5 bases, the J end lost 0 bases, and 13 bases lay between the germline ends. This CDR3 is CASSVRGGMNTEAFF. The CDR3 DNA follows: TGTGCCAGCAGCGTTAGGGGGGGGATGAACACTGAAGCTTTCTTT. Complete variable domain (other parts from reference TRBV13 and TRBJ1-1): AAGVIQSPRHLIKEKRETATLKCYPIPRHDTVYWYQQGPGQDPQFLISFYEKMQSDKGSIPDRFSAQQFSDYHSELNMSSLELGDSALYFCASSVRGGMNTEAFFGQGTRLTVV.

The CDR3 region is CASSPIDYAQYNEQFF. CDR3 nucleotide sequence: TGTGCCAGCAGCCCCATTGACTATGCACAATACAATGAGCAGTTCTTC. The chain couples TRBV7-3 to TRBJ2-1; D possibly corresponds to TRBD2 (5 bases). Germline-derived CDR1 and CDR2 are SGHTA and FQGTGA. The V gene lost 5 bases and the J gene lost 4 bases, with 18 bases spanning the gap. This CDR3 is built from 16 residues.

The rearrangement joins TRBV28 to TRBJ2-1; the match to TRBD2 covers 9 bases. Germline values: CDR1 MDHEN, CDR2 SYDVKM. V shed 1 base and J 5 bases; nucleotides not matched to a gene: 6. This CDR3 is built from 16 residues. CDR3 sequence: CASSLSSSGGNNEQFF. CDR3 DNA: TGTGCCAGCAGTTTATCGTCCAGCGGGGGGAACAATGAGCAGTTCTTC.

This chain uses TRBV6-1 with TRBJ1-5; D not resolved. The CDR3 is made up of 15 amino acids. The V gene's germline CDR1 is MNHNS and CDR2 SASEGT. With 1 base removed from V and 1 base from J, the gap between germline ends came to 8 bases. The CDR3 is CASSEDFRSNQPQHF. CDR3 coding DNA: TGTGCCAGCAGTGAAGACTTTCGGAGCAATCAGCCCCAGCATTTT.

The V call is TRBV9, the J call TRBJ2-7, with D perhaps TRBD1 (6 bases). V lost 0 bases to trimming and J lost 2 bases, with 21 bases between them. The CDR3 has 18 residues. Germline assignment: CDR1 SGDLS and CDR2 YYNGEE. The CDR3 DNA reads TGTGCCAGCAGCGTAGGATTGAACACAGGGTCAACGGCCTACGAGCAGTACTTC. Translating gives CASSVGLNTGSTAYEQYF.

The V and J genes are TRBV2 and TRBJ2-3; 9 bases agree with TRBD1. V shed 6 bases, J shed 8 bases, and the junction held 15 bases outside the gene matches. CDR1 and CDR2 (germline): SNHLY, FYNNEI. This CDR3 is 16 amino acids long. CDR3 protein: CASRPGTGNSATTQYF. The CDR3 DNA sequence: TGTGCCAGCAGACCCGGGACAGGGAATTCGGCAACTACGCAGTATTTT.

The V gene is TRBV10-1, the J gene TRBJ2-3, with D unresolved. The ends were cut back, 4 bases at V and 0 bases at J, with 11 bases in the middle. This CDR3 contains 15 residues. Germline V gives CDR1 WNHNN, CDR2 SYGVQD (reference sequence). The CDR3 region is CASSVADTSTDTQYF. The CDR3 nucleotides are TGCGCCAGCAGTGTTGCGGATACTAGCACAGATACGCAGTATTTT.

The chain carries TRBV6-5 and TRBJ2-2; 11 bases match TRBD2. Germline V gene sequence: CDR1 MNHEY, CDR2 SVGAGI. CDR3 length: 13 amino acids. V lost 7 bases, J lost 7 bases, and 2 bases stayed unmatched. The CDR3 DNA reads TGTGCCAGCACAGGGACTAGCGGCGGGGAGCTGTTTTTT. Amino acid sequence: CASTGTSGGELFF.

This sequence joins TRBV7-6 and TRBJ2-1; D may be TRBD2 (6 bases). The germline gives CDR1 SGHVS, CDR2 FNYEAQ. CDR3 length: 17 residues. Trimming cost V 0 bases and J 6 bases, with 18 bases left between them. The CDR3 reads CASSLAVSSGWSNEQFF. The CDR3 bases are TGTGCCAGCAGCTTAGCTGTTTCCAGCGGGTGGAGCAATGAGCAGTTCTTC. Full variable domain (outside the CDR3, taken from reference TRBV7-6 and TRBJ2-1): GAGVSQSPRYKVTKRGQDVALRCDPISGHVSLYWYRQALGQGPEFLTYFNYEAQQDKSGLPNDRFSAERPEGSISTLTIQRTEQRDSAMYRCASSLAVSSGWSNEQFFGPGTRLTVL.

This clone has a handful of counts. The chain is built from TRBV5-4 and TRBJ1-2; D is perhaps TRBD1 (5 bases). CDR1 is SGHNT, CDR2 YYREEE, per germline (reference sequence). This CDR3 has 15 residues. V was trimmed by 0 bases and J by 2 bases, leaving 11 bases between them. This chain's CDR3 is CASSLARAINYGYTF. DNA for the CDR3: TGTGCCAGCAGCTTGGCCAGGGCCATCAACTATGGCTACACCTTC.

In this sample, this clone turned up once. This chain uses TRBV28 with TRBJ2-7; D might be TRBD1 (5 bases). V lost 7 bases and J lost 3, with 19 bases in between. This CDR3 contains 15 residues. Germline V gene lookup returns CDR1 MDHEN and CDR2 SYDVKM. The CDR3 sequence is CASNPVRAPLYEQYF. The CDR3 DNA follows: TGTGCCAGCAACCCAGTCAGGGCCCCTCTCTACGAGCAGTACTTC.

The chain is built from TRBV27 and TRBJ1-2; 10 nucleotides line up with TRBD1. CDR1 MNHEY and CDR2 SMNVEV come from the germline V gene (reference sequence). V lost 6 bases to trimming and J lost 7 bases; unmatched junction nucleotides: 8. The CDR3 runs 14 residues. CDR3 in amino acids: CASRPLGQGFGYTF. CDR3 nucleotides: TGTGCCAGCAGGCCCCTGGGACAGGGGTTTGGCTACACCTTC.

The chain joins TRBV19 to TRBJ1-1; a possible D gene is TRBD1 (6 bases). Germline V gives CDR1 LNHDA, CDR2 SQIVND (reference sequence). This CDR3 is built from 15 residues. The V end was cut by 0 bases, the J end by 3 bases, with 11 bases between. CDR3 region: CASSIDSAGDTEAFF. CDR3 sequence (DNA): TGTGCCAGTAGTATAGATTCGGCAGGGGACACTGAAGCTTTCTTT.

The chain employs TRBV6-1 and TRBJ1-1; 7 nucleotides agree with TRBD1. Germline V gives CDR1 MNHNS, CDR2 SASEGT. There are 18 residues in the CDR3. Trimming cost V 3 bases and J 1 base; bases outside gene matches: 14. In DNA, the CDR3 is TGTGCCAGCAGTGACGCCAGGGGGGCGGGGTGGTCGAACACTGAAGCTTTCTTT. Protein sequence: CASSDARGAGWSNTEAFF.

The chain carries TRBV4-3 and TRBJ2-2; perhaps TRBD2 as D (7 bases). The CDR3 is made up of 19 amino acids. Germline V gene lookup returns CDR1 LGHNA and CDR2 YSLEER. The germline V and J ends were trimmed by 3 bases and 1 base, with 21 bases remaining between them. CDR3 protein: CASSQLLWGGERNTGELFF. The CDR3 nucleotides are TGCGCCAGCAGCCAGCTTTTGTGGGGGGGCGAGAGGAACACCGGGGAGCTGTTTTTT.

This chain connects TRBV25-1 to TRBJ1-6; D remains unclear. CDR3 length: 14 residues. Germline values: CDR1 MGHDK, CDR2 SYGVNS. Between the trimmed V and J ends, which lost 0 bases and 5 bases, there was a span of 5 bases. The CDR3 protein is CASSEYQDNSPLHF. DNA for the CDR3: TGTGCCAGCAGTGAATATCAGGATAATTCACCCCTCCACTTT.

DNA for the CDR3: TGTGCCAGCAGCCAAATTCGACCGGGGGGGAACAATGAGCAGTTCTTC. As protein: CASSQIRPGGNNEQFF. The V gene is TRBV28, the J gene TRBJ2-1; 8 bases are shared with TRBD2. Germline CDR1 is MDHEN and CDR2 is SYDVKM. Germline trimming cut 6 bases from V and 5 bases from J; bases unmatched to any gene: 12. The CDR3 sequence is 16 residues long.

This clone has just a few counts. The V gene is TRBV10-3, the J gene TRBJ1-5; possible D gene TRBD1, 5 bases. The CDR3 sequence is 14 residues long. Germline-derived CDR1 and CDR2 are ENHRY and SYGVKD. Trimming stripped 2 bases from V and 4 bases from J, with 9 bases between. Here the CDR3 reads CAISEGGVNQPQHF. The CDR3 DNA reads TGTGCCATCAGTGAGGGGGGGGTTAATCAGCCCCAGCATTTT.

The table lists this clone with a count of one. The CDR3 is CASSPTGQYQPQHF. The CDR3, as DNA: TGTGCCAGCAGCCCGACAGGCCAATATCAGCCCCAGCATTTT. This chain joins TRBV3-1 (or the pseudogene TRBV3-2) and TRBJ1-5, with a weak D call TRBD1 (6 bases). This CDR3 is 14 amino acids long. Germline V lookup: CDR1 LGHDT, CDR2 YNNKEL (reference sequence). Trimming cost V 4 bases and J 5 bases, with 12 bases left between them.

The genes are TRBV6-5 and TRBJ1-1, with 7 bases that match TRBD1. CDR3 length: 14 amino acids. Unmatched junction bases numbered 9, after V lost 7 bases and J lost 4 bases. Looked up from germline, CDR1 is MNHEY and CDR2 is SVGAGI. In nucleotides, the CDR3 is TGTGCCAGCACCAGACTACAGGGGTCCACTGAAGCTTTCTTT. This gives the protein CASTRLQGSTEAFF.

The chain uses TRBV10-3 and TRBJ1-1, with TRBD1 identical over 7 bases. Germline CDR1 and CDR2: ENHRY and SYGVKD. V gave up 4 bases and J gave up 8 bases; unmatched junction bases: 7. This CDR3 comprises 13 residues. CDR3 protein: CAISVKTGAEAFF. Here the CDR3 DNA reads TGTGCCATCAGTGTGAAAACAGGGGCGGAAGCTTTCTTT.

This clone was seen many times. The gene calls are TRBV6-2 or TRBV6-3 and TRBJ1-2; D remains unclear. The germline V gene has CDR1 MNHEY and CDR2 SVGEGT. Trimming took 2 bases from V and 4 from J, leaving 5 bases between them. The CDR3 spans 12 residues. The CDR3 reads CASSYAPYGYTF. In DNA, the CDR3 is TGTGCCAGCAGTTACGCGCCCTATGGCTACACCTTC.

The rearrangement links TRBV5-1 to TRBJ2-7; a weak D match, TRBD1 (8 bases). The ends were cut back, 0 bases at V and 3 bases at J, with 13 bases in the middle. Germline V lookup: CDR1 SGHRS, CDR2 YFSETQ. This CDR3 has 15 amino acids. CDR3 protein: CASSLGNRGGYEQYF. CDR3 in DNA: TGCGCCAGCAGCTTGGGCAACAGGGGGGGCTACGAGCAGTACTTC. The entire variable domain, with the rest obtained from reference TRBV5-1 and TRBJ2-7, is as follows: KAGVTQTPRYLIKTRGQQVTLSCSPISGHRSVSWYQQTPGQGLQFLFEYFSETQRNKGNFPGRFSGRQFSNSRSEMNVSTLELGDSALYLCASSLGNRGGYEQYFGPGTRLTVT.

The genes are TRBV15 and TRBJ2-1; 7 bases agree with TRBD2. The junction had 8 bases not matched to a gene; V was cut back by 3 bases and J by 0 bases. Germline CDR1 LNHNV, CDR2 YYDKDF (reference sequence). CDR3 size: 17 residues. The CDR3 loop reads CATSREMGGSSYNEQFF. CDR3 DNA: TGTGCCACCAGCAGGGAGATGGGGGGGAGCTCCTACAATGAGCAGTTCTTC.

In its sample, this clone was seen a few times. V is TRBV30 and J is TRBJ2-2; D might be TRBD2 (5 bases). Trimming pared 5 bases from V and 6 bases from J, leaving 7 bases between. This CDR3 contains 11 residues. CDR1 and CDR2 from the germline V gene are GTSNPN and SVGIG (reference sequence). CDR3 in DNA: TGTGCCTGGGCGGAGGCCGGGGAGCTGTTTTTT. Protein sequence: CAWAEAGELFF.

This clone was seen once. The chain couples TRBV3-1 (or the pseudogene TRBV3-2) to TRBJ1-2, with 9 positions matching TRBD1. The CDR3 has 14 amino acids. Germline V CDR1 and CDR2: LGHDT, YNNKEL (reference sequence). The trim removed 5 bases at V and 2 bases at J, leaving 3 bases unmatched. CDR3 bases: TGTGCCAGCAGCTCAGGGACAGGGAACTATGGCTACACCTTC. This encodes CASSSGTGNYGYTF.

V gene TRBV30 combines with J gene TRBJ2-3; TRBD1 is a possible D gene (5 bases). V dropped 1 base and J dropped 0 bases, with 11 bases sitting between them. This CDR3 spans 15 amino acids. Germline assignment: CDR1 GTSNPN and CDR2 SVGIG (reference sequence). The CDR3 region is CAWSAGHSSTDTQYF. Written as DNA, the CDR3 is TGTGCCTGGAGTGCCGGACACTCCAGCACAGATACGCAGTATTTT.